These T cell receptor beta chains were read from a single sample in a study of blood T cell repertoires in COVID-19. The repertoire was sequenced with immunoSEQ multiplex PCR; TCRdb's copy has only in-frame clones and lacks some. The sample holds approximately 94,000 clones, 88% seen once. Sequencing was done on a sample of peripheral blood. These receptors were taken from a woman aged 65 to 85 with acute or convalescent COVID-19. CDR3s leave out the opening cysteine and the closing phenylalanine or tryptophan. Fields, in order: V gene, J gene, CDR3 protein.

V gene: TRBV19
J gene: TRBJ1-2
CDR3 protein: ASSYGQGIGYT

V gene: TRBV7-9
J gene: TRBJ2-5
CDR3 protein: ASSFGPRGKETQY

V gene: TRBV5-1
J gene: TRBJ1-3
CDR3 protein: ASSPGTRGNTIY

V gene: TRBV19
J gene: TRBJ1-2
CDR3 protein: ASSIPRTGGFYGYT

V gene: TRBV21-1
J gene: TRBJ2-3
CDR3 protein: AHNRDRGSDTQY

V gene: TRBV2
J gene: TRBJ1-2
CDR3 protein: ASREGQGRGYGYT

V gene: TRBV24-1
J gene: TRBJ1-5
CDR3 protein: ATSDRTGDQPQH

V gene: TRBV28
J gene: TRBJ1-2
CDR3 protein: ASRVLQGVYGYT

V gene: TRBV18
J gene: TRBJ1-1
CDR3 protein: ASSHIQGPGNTEAF

V gene: TRBV5-6
J gene: TRBJ1-5
CDR3 protein: ASSFQGDRSGNQPQH

V gene: TRBV2
J gene: TRBJ2-7
CDR3 protein: ASSRLAYEQY

V gene: TRBV19
J gene: TRBJ1-1
CDR3 protein: ASTLDRHWAEAF

V gene: TRBV9
J gene: TRBJ2-1
CDR3 protein: ASSVGQGAFNEQF

V gene: TRBV5-4
J gene: TRBJ1-2
CDR3 protein: ASSLGTGPINGYT

V gene: TRBV7-8
J gene: TRBJ2-7
CDR3 protein: ASMKSDYYEQY

V gene: TRBV4-1
J gene: TRBJ1-1
CDR3 protein: ASSHGQGGNTEAF

V gene: TRBV11-3
J gene: TRBJ2-1
CDR3 protein: ASSLGQANDEQF

V gene: TRBV7-9
J gene: TRBJ2-7
CDR3 protein: ASSFLGTGAYEQY

V gene: TRBV19
J gene: TRBJ2-1
CDR3 protein: ASSQGNPYNEQF

V gene: TRBV27
J gene: TRBJ1-2
CDR3 protein: ASRQTGSLGYT

V gene: TRBV30
J gene: TRBJ2-3
CDR3 protein: AWDARRQNPDTQY

V gene: TRBV3-1/TRBV3-2
J gene: TRBJ1-2
CDR3 protein: ASSQDHQGRGYT

V gene: TRBV29-1
J gene: TRBJ2-7
CDR3 protein: SVVAEGLPSYEQY

V gene: TRBV2
J gene: TRBJ1-4
CDR3 protein: ASTFDRDTFVNEKLF

V gene: TRBV9
J gene: TRBJ2-3
CDR3 protein: ASSLTSGSTDTQY

V gene: TRBV10-3
J gene: TRBJ2-3
CDR3 protein: AIGGTASTDTQY

V gene: TRBV30
J gene: TRBJ1-6
CDR3 protein: AWRGRGKNSPLH

V gene: TRBV28
J gene: TRBJ2-2
CDR3 protein: AIRGSGELF

V gene: TRBV3-1/TRBV3-2
J gene: TRBJ1-5
CDR3 protein: ASSPGTGVRQPQH

V gene: TRBV2
J gene: TRBJ1-4
CDR3 protein: ASRSGFATNEKLF

V gene: TRBV6-5
J gene: TRBJ1-1
CDR3 protein: ASSFGTGANTEAF

V gene: TRBV2
J gene: TRBJ2-5
CDR3 protein: ASSVPSGGWDQETQY

V gene: TRBV28
J gene: TRBJ1-5
CDR3 protein: ASSSVSRVGNQPQH

V gene: TRBV7-8
J gene: TRBJ1-4
CDR3 protein: ASSLGAHEKLF

V gene: TRBV4-1
J gene: TRBJ2-2
CDR3 protein: ASSRDRGTGELF

V gene: TRBV14
J gene: TRBJ2-7
CDR3 protein: ASSPGTSDYEQY

V gene: TRBV2
J gene: TRBJ1-1
CDR3 protein: ASSAGEGTEAF

V gene: TRBV7-9
J gene: TRBJ1-2
CDR3 protein: ASSPRQGYGYT

V gene: TRBV9
J gene: TRBJ1-2
CDR3 protein: ASSVVDSFSYGYT

V gene: TRBV6-5
J gene: TRBJ2-7
CDR3 protein: ATKWGGGDEQY

V gene: TRBV5-1
J gene: TRBJ2-7
CDR3 protein: ASSLDLFFGGTSSYEQY

V gene: TRBV5-6
J gene: TRBJ1-1
CDR3 protein: ASSLSPRGADTEAF

V gene: TRBV27
J gene: TRBJ2-5
CDR3 protein: ASSSSPYRGEKTQY

V gene: TRBV7-8
J gene: TRBJ2-1
CDR3 protein: ASSLAGQTYNEQF

V gene: TRBV28
J gene: TRBJ2-7
CDR3 protein: ASSLARTRGSEQY

V gene: TRBV10-1
J gene: TRBJ1-1
CDR3 protein: ASSAGQNTEAF

V gene: TRBV28
J gene: TRBJ1-4
CDR3 protein: ASSIHRGREEKLF

V gene: TRBV6-4
J gene: TRBJ2-1
CDR3 protein: ASSESGTSYNEQF

V gene: TRBV6-5
J gene: TRBJ1-1
CDR3 protein: ASSYSVGVTEAF

V gene: TRBV5-4
J gene: TRBJ2-7
CDR3 protein: ASSQGLAGAEQY

V gene: TRBV3-1/TRBV3-2
J gene: TRBJ1-6
CDR3 protein: ASSLGLRGSPLH

V gene: TRBV13
J gene: TRBJ1-1
CDR3 protein: ASSLGQMNTEAF

V gene: TRBV7-2
J gene: TRBJ2-1
CDR3 protein: ASSLESRYNEQF

V gene: TRBV7-6
J gene: TRBJ2-7
CDR3 protein: ASSSNEEYYEQY

V gene: TRBV7-8
J gene: TRBJ2-7
CDR3 protein: ASSWLGGMWDEQY